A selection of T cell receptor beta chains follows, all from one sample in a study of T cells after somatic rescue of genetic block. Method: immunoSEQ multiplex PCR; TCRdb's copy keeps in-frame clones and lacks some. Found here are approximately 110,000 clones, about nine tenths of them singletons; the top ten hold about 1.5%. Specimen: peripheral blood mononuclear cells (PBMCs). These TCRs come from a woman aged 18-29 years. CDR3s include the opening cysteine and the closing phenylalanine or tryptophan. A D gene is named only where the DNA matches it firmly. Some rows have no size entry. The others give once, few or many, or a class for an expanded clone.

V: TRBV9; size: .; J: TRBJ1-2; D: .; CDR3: CASSNYYGYTF; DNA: TGTGCCAGCAGCAATTACTATGGCTACACCTTC
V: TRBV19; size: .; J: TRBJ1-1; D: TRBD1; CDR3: CASSTRGGTEAFF; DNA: TGTGCCAGTAGTACCAGGGGGGGCACTGAAGCTTTCTTT
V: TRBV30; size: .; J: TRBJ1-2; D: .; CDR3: CAWSVRFQGDHGYTF; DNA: TGTGCCTGGAGTGTAAGATTCCAGGGCGACCATGGCTACACCTTC
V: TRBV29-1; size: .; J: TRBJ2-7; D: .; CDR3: CSGGDGDYEQYF; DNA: TGCAGCGGGGGGGACGGAGACTACGAGCAGTACTTC
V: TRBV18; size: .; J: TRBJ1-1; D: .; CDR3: CASSPLPVGSTEAFF; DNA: TGTGCCAGCTCACCCCTCCCGGTGGGGAGCACTGAAGCTTTCTTT
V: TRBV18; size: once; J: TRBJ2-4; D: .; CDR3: CASSPEGGKNIQYF; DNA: TGTGCCAGCTCACCGGAGGGAGGCAAAAACATTCAGTACTTC
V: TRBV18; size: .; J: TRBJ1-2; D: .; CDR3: CASSPDLHRVYGYTF; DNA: TGTGCCAGCTCACCCGATCTACACCGCGTCTATGGCTACACCTTC
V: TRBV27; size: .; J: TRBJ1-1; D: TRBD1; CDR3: CASSPTGGRTEAFF; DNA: TGTGCCAGCAGTCCCACAGGGGGCCGAACTGAAGCTTTCTTT
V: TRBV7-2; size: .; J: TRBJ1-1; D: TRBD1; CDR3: CASSLARGQTEAFF; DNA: TGTGCCAGCAGCTTAGCCAGGGGGCAGACTGAAGCTTTCTTT
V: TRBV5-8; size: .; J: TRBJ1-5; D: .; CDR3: CASSLSRLGNQPQHF; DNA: TGTGCCAGCAGCTTGAGTCGGTTGGGCAATCAGCCCCAGCATTTT
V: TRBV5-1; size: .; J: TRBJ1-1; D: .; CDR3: CASSLATGEGDTEAFF; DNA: TGCGCCAGCAGCTTGGCCACGGGGGAAGGAGACACTGAAGCTTTCTTT
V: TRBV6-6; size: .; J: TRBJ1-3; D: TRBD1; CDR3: CASSPPGTGGGNTIYF; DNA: TGTGCCAGCAGCCCCCCGGGGACAGGGGGGGGAAACACCATATATTTT
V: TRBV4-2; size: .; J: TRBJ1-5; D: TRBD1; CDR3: CASSHRRTGGQQPQHF; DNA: TGTGCCAGCAGCCACCGAAGGACAGGGGGCCAGCAGCCCCAGCATTTT
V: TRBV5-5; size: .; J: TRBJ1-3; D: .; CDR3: CASSFRFSGNTIYF; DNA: TGTGCCAGCAGCTTTAGATTCTCTGGAAACACCATATATTTT
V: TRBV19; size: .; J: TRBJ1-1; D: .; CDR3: CASSATENTEAFF; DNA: TGTGCCAGTAGTGCGACAGAGAACACTGAAGCTTTCTTT
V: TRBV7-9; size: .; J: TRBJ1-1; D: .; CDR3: CASSFLGDLNTEAFF; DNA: TGTGCCAGCAGCTTTCTTGGGGACCTGAACACTGAAGCTTTCTTT
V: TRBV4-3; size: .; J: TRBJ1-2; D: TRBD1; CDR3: CASSQFRGDYGYTF; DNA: TGCGCCAGCAGCCAATTCAGGGGGGACTATGGCTACACCTTC
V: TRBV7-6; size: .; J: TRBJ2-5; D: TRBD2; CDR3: CASSLAIAGEQETQYF; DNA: TGTGCCAGCAGCTTAGCGATAGCGGGGGAACAAGAGACCCAGTACTTC
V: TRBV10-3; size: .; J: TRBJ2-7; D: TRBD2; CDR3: CAISGVAGGMGGYEQYF; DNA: TGTGCCATCAGTGGGGTAGCGGGGGGCATGGGGGGATACGAGCAGTACTTC
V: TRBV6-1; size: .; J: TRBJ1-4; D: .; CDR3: CASNPVGVREKLFF; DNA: TGTGCCAGCAACCCGGTGGGGGTTAGGGAAAAACTGTTTTTT
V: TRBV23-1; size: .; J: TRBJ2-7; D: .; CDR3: CASSQPPQGINEQYF; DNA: TGCGCCAGCAGTCAACCCCCACAGGGCATAAACGAGCAGTACTTC
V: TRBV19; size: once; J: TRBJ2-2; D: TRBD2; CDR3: CASNLAGGEAGELFF; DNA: TGTGCCAGTAATCTGGCGGGGGGGGAGGCCGGGGAGCTGTTTTTT
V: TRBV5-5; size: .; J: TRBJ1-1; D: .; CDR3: CASSLNGLSNTEAFF; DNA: TGTGCCAGCAGCTTGAATGGACTCTCGAACACTGAAGCTTTCTTT
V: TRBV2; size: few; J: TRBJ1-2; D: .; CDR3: CASSVQDYGYTF; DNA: TGTGCCAGCAGTGTTCAGGACTATGGCTACACCTTC
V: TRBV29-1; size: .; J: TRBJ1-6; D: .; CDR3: CSVGERGSPLHF; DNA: TGCAGCGTTGGGGAGAGGGGATCACCCCTCCACTTT
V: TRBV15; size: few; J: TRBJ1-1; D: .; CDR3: CATSRDLKSTEAFF; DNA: TGTGCCACCAGCAGAGATTTGAAAAGCACTGAAGCTTTCTTT
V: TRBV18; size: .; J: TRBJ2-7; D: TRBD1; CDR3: CASSPGTAAYEQYF; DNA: TGTGCCAGCTCACCCGGGACAGCGGCCTACGAGCAGTACTTC
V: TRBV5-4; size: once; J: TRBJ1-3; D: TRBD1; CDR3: CASSLDRVTGNTIYF; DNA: TGTGCCAGCAGCCTGGACAGGGTAACAGGAAACACCATATATTTT
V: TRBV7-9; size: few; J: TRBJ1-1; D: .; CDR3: CASSYGAEAFF; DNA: TGTGCCAGCAGCTATGGGGCTGAAGCTTTCTTT
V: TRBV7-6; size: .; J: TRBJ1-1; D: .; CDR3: CASSLVEAGVNTEAFF; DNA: TGTGCCAGCAGCTTAGTTGAGGCAGGGGTGAACACTGAAGCTTTCTTT